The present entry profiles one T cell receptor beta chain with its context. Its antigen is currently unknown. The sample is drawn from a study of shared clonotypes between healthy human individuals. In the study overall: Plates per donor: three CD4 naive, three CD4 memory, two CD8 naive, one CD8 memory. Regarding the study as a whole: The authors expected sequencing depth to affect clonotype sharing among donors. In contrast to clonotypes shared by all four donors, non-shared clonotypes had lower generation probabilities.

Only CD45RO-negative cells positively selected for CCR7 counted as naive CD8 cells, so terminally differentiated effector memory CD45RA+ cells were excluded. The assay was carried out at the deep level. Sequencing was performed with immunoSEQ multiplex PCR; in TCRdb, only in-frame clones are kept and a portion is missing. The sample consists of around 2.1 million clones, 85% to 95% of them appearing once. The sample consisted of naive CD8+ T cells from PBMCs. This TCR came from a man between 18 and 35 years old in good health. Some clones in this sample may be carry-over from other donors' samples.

For the CDR3, the DNA is TGTGCCAGCAGCCCTCAGACAGGGGGCACCTACGAGCAGTACTTC. Its translation: CASSPQTGGTYEQYF. The chain carries TRBV9 and TRBJ2-7; 10 bases fit TRBD1. The V and J ends lost 4 bases and 2 bases, in that order; junction bases with no gene match: 6. Germline values: CDR1 SGDLS, CDR2 YYNGEE. The CDR3 loop spans 15 amino acids.